This T cell receptor (beta chain) was captured in a study of blood T cell repertoires in COVID-19. For the study at large: Samples of COVID-19 (acute and convalescent) were obtained from the United States, Italy and Spain. The cDNA or gDNA used as material had been derived from T cells, B-cell-depleted T cells, or PBMCs.

This clone was observed a few times. Germline V CDR1 and CDR2: ENHRY, SYGVKD. V was clipped by 3 bases and J by 7 bases; unmatched bases: 3. The CDR3 loop spans 14 amino acids. The authors' processing: Amplification of reference gene primers was used by the study to estimate nucleated cell counts. The assay was immunoSEQ multiplex PCR, and TCRdb's table has in-frame clones only and misses some. That table gives V, J and clone size, and the DNA gave D and trimming. Of about 190,000 clones in the sample, around 80% are singletons; the top ten hold 2.5% to 3%. The chain is built from TRBV10-3 and TRBJ2-1, with 10 bases that match TRBD2. The sequencing sample was made of peripheral blood. The receptor comes from a woman older than 75 with active or convalescent COVID-19. The CDR3 DNA sequence: TGTGCCATCAGTGATAGCGGGGGGAGGAATGAGCAGTTCTTC. It encodes CAISDSGGRNEQFF.